The clone carrying this TCR beta chain was recorded only once. The antigen remains unidentified. This CDR3 contains 14 residues. Germline values: CDR1 MNHGY, CDR2 SAAAGT. V trimming: 6 bases; J trimming: 6 bases; junction bases outside the gene matches: 10. This specimen belongs to a study of T cell repertoires in cytomegalovirus infection. Study results and limitations: Carriers of CMV and the relevant HLA type were discriminated by public TCR beta frequency. HLA-C-restricted CMV-specific TCR beta clonotypes prevailed in the ex vivo response.

TCRdb called the reads again in MiXCR, with one record for every CDR3 protein. The sample yields 300,000 or so distinct CDR3 sequences, about 25% seen once. Specimen: cultured PBMCs, collected from culture after CMV antigen stimulation. The source of this sequence is a human donor in good health (CMV status not recorded). Some clones in this sample may be carry-over from other donors' samples. J is TRBJ2-7 and V is TRBV6-8; TRBD2 matches 8 bases. The DNA for the CDR3 is TGTGCCAGCAGCCGGGAGGGGGGCGGTCTCGAGCAGTACTTC. Encoded protein: CASSREGGGLEQYF.